The rows below give T cell receptor beta chains drawn from one sample of a study of blood T cell repertoires in COVID-19. Profiled with immunoSEQ multiplex PCR; TCRdb holds only in-frame clones, not every one. The sample has fewer than 300,000 clones; around 85% are singletons. Sequenced: peripheral blood. The receptors derive from a woman in her 30s with COVID-19, enrolled during active disease. Each CDR3 is given with its conserved first and last residue. A D gene is named only where the DNA matches it firmly. The listing skips clone size in some rows; elsewhere it reads once, few, many or a size class.

clone size,V gene,J gene,D gene,CDR3 protein,CDR3 DNA
once,TRBV5-1,TRBJ2-2,NA,CASSLGTGDSGELFF,TGCGCCAGCAGCTTGGGGACGGGGGATTCCGGGGAGCTGTTTTTT
NA,TRBV10-3,TRBJ2-1,TRBD2,CAISESGGLAETLYNEQFF,TGTGCCATCAGTGAGTCGGGGGGACTAGCGGAAACGCTCTACAATGAGCAGTTCTTC
NA,TRBV7-9,TRBJ2-1,TRBD2,CASSLSLSGGAVDEQFF,TGTGCCAGCAGCCTTTCCCTTAGCGGGGGGGCCGTCGATGAGCAGTTCTTC
NA,TRBV7-9,TRBJ1-3,TRBD1,CASSSRQGVPGNTIYF,TGTGCCAGCAGCTCGCGACAGGGTGTCCCTGGAAACACCATATATTTT
NA,TRBV2,TRBJ2-7,NA,CASSVRRGHYEQYF,TGTGCCAGCAGTGTCCGGCGGGGGCACTACGAGCAGTACTTC
NA,TRBV4-1,TRBJ2-7,NA,CASSQEGRSSYEQYF,TGCGCCAGCAGCCAGGAGGGCAGGAGCTCCTACGAGCAGTACTTC
once,TRBV6-6,TRBJ1-2,TRBD1,CASSRNHVRDRESRGYGYTF,TGTGCCAGCAGTCGAAACCATGTCCGGGACAGGGAATCTAGGGGCTATGGCTACACCTTC
once,TRBV5-1,TRBJ2-7,TRBD2,CASSSSSGASYEQYF,TGCGCCAGCAGCTCCTCTAGCGGGGCATCCTACGAGCAGTACTTC
NA,TRBV27,TRBJ1-5,TRBD1,CASSWTGANQPQHF,TGTGCCAGCAGTTGGACAGGGGCGAATCAGCCCCAGCATTTT
many,TRBV7-2,TRBJ2-2,NA,CASSLRQDRSGSCFF,NA
NA,TRBV3-1/TRBV3-2,TRBJ1-2,NA,CASSPYRGFNYGYTF,TGTGCCAGCAGCCCCTACCGGGGGTTTAACTATGGCTACACCTTC
NA,TRBV6-5,TRBJ1-2,NA,CASSLQGYYGYTF,TGTGCCAGCAGTCTTCAGGGTTACTATGGCTACACCTTC
NA,TRBV11-2,TRBJ1-6,TRBD1,CASSLQGVGNNSPLHF,TGTGCCAGCAGCCTTCAGGGGGTGGGTAATAATTCACCCCTCCACTTT
NA,TRBV7-7,TRBJ1-4,TRBD1,CASSLTGVNATNEKLFF,TGTGCCAGCAGCTTAACAGGGGTAAATGCAACTAATGAAAAACTGTTTTTT
NA,TRBV5-6,TRBJ1-1,NA,CASSRNNYGEAFF,TGTGCCAGCAGCCGCAACAATTATGGTGAAGCTTTCTTT
once,TRBV28,TRBJ1-2,NA,CASSLDSPYGYTF,TGTGCCAGCAGTCTGGACAGCCCCTATGGCTACACCTTC
NA,TRBV28,TRBJ2-7,TRBD2,CASRNSGGAYEQYF,TGTGCCAGCAGGAATAGCGGGGGGGCCTACGAGCAGTACTTC
NA,TRBV4-1,TRBJ2-5,TRBD2,CASSLRTSGGQETQYF,TGCGCCAGCAGCCTGCGGACTAGCGGGGGCCAAGAGACCCAGTACTTC
once,TRBV18,TRBJ1-2,TRBD1,CASSLPRTGVYGYTF,TGTGCCAGCTCACTACCAAGGACAGGCGTCTATGGCTACACCTTC
NA,TRBV7-8,TRBJ2-7,NA,CASSLGHMIPTYEQYF,TGTGCCAGCAGCTTAGGACACATGATACCAACCTACGAGCAGTACTTC
NA,TRBV19,TRBJ2-3,TRBD2,CASSISSGNTDTQYF,TGTGCCAGTAGTATATCTAGCGGGAACACAGATACGCAGTATTTT
NA,TRBV5-5,TRBJ2-5,NA,CASSSPGLEETQYF,TGTGCCAGCAGCTCTCCGGGACTGGAAGAGACCCAGTACTTC
few,TRBV29-1,TRBJ1-1,NA,CSARGYIGVTEAFF,TGCAGCGCCAGAGGATACATAGGGGTCACTGAAGCTTTCTTT
NA,TRBV27,TRBJ1-1,NA,CASSLERAFF,TGTGCCAGCAGTTTAGAGAGGGCTTTCTTT
NA,TRBV19,TRBJ1-1,NA,CASSRGQNTEAFF,TGTGCCAGTAGTAGAGGACAGAACACTGAAGCTTTCTTT